The 21 T cell receptor beta chains below all came from one sample that was sequenced in a study of PD-L1 blockade in urothelial cancer (dated by TCRdb to about 2017). In light of the paper, this sample's time point label describes: pretreatment peripheral blood. Library prep was done by the immunoSEQ multiplex PCR assay. TCRdb retrieved this table from immuneACCESS and kept in-frame rearrangements only. Not all clones are present; in checked studies, unresolved V genes account for under half, and no reason is known for the remainder. Across this sample there are 54,000 or so clones, with approximately 80% seen only once. The ten largest account for over 1% of the sample. The specimen comprised PBMCs, sampled around atezolizumab (anti-PD-L1) treatment. The receptor set was obtained from a man aged 50-59 years with urothelial cancer.

This chain's CDR3 is CASSPGQETQYF. CDR3 sequence (DNA): TGCGCCAGCAGTCCGGGACAGGAGACCCAGTACTTC. The chain is built from TRBV23-1 and TRBJ2-5, with 7 bases aligning to TRBD1. TRBV23-1 is known as an ORF, though its function is uncertain. V lost 4 bases, J lost 5 bases, and 1 base stayed unmatched. CDR3 size: 12 residues.

The genes are TRBV19 and TRBJ2-3, with D possibly being TRBD1 (5 bases). CDR3 size: 13 residues. Germline V gene lookup returns CDR1 LNHDA and CDR2 SQIVND (reference sequence). V lost 0 bases and J 10 bases, leaving 11 bases between the germline ends. CDR3 in amino acids: CASSIEDSKPQYF. The CDR3 DNA is TGTGCCAGTAGTATAGAAGACAGTAAGCCGCAGTATTTT.

The rearrangement uses TRBV11-2 and TRBJ1-2; D gene ambiguous. This CDR3 has 16 amino acids. Germline V gene lookup returns CDR1 SGHAT and CDR2 FQNNGV. V was clipped by 0 bases and J by 0 bases, with 11 bases between them. In DNA form, the CDR3 reads TGTGCCAGCAGCTTAGATCCAAAGAGTTCTAACTATGGCTACACCTTC. As protein: CASSLDPKSSNYGYTF.

The chain employs TRBV21-1 and TRBJ1-1; the table's D call TRBD1 went unverified against the DNA. TRBV21-1 is annotated as a pseudogene. The CDR3 sequence is 19 residues long. CDR3 loop: CASSKWQSKDKQLNTEAFF. In nucleotides, the CDR3 is TGTGCCAGCAGCAAATGGCAATCAAAGGACAAACAACTGAACACTGAAGCTTTCTTT.

V is TRBV7-6 and J is TRBJ2-1; TRBD2 matches 10 bases. Germline lookup yields CDR1 SGHVS and CDR2 FNYEAQ. The CDR3 has 13 amino acids. The trim removed 1 base at V and 15 bases at J, leaving 6 bases unmatched. DNA for the CDR3: TGTGCCAGCAGCTTAGAGAAGCGGGGGGGCCTGTTCTTC. Translating gives CASSLEKRGGLFF.

V is TRBV7-9 and J is TRBJ2-1, with TRBD1 matching 10 bases. The CDR3 contains 14 residues. J gave up 8 bases and V 3 bases, and 4 bases lay outside the gene matches. CDR1 is SEHNR and CDR2 is FQNEAQ in the germline V gene (reference sequence). DNA of the CDR3: TGTGCCAGCAGCTTGGGACAGGGGTTGGATGAGCAGTTCTTC. The encoded protein is CASSLGQGLDEQFF.

The V and J genes are TRBV2 and TRBJ1-5; D possibly corresponds to TRBD1 (6 bases). Trimming took 5 bases from V and 6 from J, leaving 8 bases between them. The germline V gene encodes CDR1 SNHLY and CDR2 FYNNEI. This CDR3 region has 12 residues. The CDR3 DNA sequence: TGTGCCAGCAGTCCGGACAGTCAGCCCCAGCATTTT. As protein: CASSPDSQPQHF. The full variable domain, completed using reference TRBV2 and TRBJ1-5, is EPEVTQTPSHQVTQMGQEVILRCVPISNHLYFYWYRQILGQKVEFLVSFYNNEISEKSEIFDDQFSVERPDGSNFTLKIRSTKLEDSAMYFCASSPDSQPQHFGDGTRLSIL.

The chain recombines TRBV29-1 with TRBJ1-4, with D unresolved. CDR3 length: 13 residues. V dropped 4 bases and J dropped 8 bases, with 14 bases sitting between them. Germline assignment: CDR1 SQVTM and CDR2 ANQGSEA. CDR3 nucleotide sequence: TGCAGCGTTGGAGCGAGCTACCGGGAAAAACTGTTTTTT. Translating gives CSVGASYREKLFF.

The rearrangement uses TRBV5-6 and TRBJ1-2, with D possibly matching TRBD1 (6 bases). CDR1 and CDR2 from the germline V gene are SGHDT and YYEEEE. The CDR3 consists of 14 residues. Trimming cost V 4 bases and J 2 bases, with 12 bases left between them. The chain's CDR3 is CASSPPQGNYGYTF. The DNA of the CDR3 is TGTGCCAGCAGCCCCCCCCAGGGGAACTATGGCTACACCTTC.

This clone was counted a few times. The genes are TRBV19 and TRBJ1-6, with 9 bases aligning to TRBD1. V gave up 5 bases and J gave up 2 bases; unmatched junction bases: 7. This CDR3 has 17 amino acids. CDR1 LNHDA and CDR2 SQIVND come from the germline V gene (reference sequence). Here the CDR3 DNA reads TGTGCCAGTAGTCCTCCGACAGGGGGAACCTATAATTCACCCCTCCACTTT. The encoded protein is CASSPPTGGTYNSPLHF.

The chain links TRBV7-9 to TRBJ1-2, with D possibly matching TRBD1 (6 bases). The V gene lost 1 base and the J gene lost 5 bases, with 20 bases spanning the gap. Germline V gene sequence: CDR1 SEHNR, CDR2 FQNEAQ (reference sequence). The CDR3 extends over 17 amino acids. CDR3 sequence: CASSLDLQDRLNYGYTF. The CDR3 bases are TGTGCCAGCAGCTTAGATCTCCAGGACAGACTGAATTATGGCTACACCTTC.

The chain couples TRBV9 to TRBJ2-1, with 8 bases lining up with TRBD1. Germline assignment: CDR1 SGDLS and CDR2 YYNGEE. V trimming: 0 bases; J trimming: 2 bases; junction bases outside the gene matches: 1. The CDR3 sequence is 15 residues long. The CDR3 sequence: CASSVGQGTYNEQFF. The CDR3, as DNA: TGTGCCAGCAGCGTAGGACAGGGGACCTACAATGAGCAGTTCTTC.

V and J are TRBV10-1 and TRBJ2-5; D perhaps matches TRBD1 (5 bases). The CDR3 consists of 14 residues. Germline assignment: CDR1 WNHNN and CDR2 SYGVQD (reference sequence). V was cut by 2 bases and J by 3 bases, with 10 bases left in between. In nucleotides, the CDR3 is TGCGCCAGCAGTGAGGACAGAAGAAAAGAGACCCAGTACTTC. It encodes CASSEDRRKETQYF.

In DNA form, the CDR3 reads TGTGCCAGCAGCTTAGGACAAGGCACCGGGGAGCTGTTTTTT. Residues: CASSLGQGTGELFF. This chain uses TRBV7-9 with TRBJ2-2; no definite D call. Germline V gives CDR1 SEHNR, CDR2 FQNEAQ (reference sequence). Trimming stripped 1 base from V and 4 bases from J, with 7 bases between. The CDR3 runs 14 residues.

The chain uses TRBV6-5 and TRBJ2-3; D uncertain. The CDR3 runs 12 residues. Trimming shortened V by 8 bases and J by 0 bases, and 6 bases separated the two germline ends. Germline V gives CDR1 MNHEY, CDR2 SVGAGI. In DNA form, the CDR3 reads TGTGCCAGCTCGGGTAGCACAGATACGCAGTATTTT. Encoded protein: CASSGSTDTQYF.

This sequence joins TRBV18 and TRBJ2-4; 7 nucleotides agree with TRBD1. The V segment lost 2 bases and the J segment 0 bases; nucleotides outside the gene matches: 10. Germline V gene lookup returns CDR1 KGHSH and CDR2 LQKENI. The CDR3 length is 18 residues. The CDR3 is CASSPVGGAVLAKNIQYF. CDR3 coding DNA: TGTGCCAGCTCACCAGTAGGGGGCGCGGTCCTAGCCAAAAACATTCAGTACTTC.

The V and J genes are TRBV5-1 and TRBJ2-3; 10 bases are a match to TRBD2. The CDR3 sequence is 16 residues long. V shed 6 bases, J shed 0 bases, and the junction held 7 bases outside the gene matches. Germline CDR1 SGHRS, CDR2 YFSETQ. CDR3 amino acids: CASIRTSGTSTDTQYF. CDR3 sequence (DNA): TGCGCCAGCATCCGGACTAGCGGTACTAGCACAGATACGCAGTATTTT.

The chain joins TRBV5-1 to TRBJ2-2; no firm D call. Germline-derived CDR1 and CDR2 are SGHRS and YFSETQ. This CDR3 is 12 amino acids long. V was pared by 6 bases and J by 4 bases, with 7 bases between. The DNA for the CDR3 is TGCGCCAGCACCCCCAGCACCGGGGAGCTGTTTTTT. It codes for CASTPSTGELFF. The full variable domain, completed using reference TRBV5-1 and TRBJ2-2, is KAGVTQTPRYLIKTRGQQVTLSCSPISGHRSVSWYQQTPGQGLQFLFEYFSETQRNKGNFPGRFSGRQFSNSRSEMNVSTLELGDSALYLCASTPSTGELFFGEGSRLTVL.

V usage is TRBV29-1 and J usage is TRBJ1-1; 10 nucleotides align to TRBD1. V shed 6 bases, J shed 1 base, and the junction held 2 bases outside the gene matches. Germline assignment: CDR1 SQVTM and CDR2 ANQGSEA. CDR3 length: 13 residues. The CDR3 DNA is TGCAGCGTCCGGACAGGGGGGAACACTGAAGCTTTCTTT. Its translation is CSVRTGGNTEAFF.

To note about this clone: Distinct nucleotide sequences in the sample also encode this CDR3. The chain combines TRBV7-9 with TRBJ1-3; 9 positions agree with TRBD1. The CDR3 spans 15 residues. Germline V CDR1 and CDR2: SEHNR, FQNEAQ (reference sequence). The J segment lost 1 base and the V segment lost 5 bases, leaving 3 bases of the junction unmatched. In DNA form, the CDR3 reads TGTGCCAGCAGCAAACAGGGGGCGTCTGGAAACACCATATATTTT. This translates into CASSKQGASGNTIYF. Based on the CDR3 plus reference TRBV7-9 and TRBJ1-3, the full variable domain is DTGVSQNPRHKITKRGQNVTFRCDPISEHNRLYWYRQTLGQGPEFLTYFQNEAQLEKSRLLSDRFSAERPKGSFSTLEIQRTEQGDSAMYLCASSKQGASGNTIYFGEGSWLTVV.

CDR3 amino acids: CASREGTSVALWDEQYF. The CDR3 coding sequence is TGTGCCAGCAGGGAAGGGACTAGCGTAGCGCTGTGGGACGAGCAGTACTTC. The chain joins TRBV5-6 to TRBJ2-7; 10 bases map to TRBD2. J was trimmed by 5 bases and V by 5 bases; bases with no gene match: 16. This CDR3 spans 17 amino acids. CDR1 is SGHDT, CDR2 YYEEEE, per germline.